This is a list of T cell receptor beta chains from one sample in a study of cytomegalovirus exposure and HLA in healthy donors. The table came from immunoSEQ multiplex PCR; TCRdb's copy has only in-frame clones and leaves some out. The profile covers 110,000 to 150,000 clones, with roughly 10% appearing a single time and 1.8% taken by the ten largest. The sequenced sample consisted of PBMCs. The receptors originated from a man between 45 and 60 years old in good health and CMV-seronegative. The CDR3 runs from the conserved cysteine through the conserved F or W. The order of the fields is D gene, J gene, V gene, clone size, CDR3 protein, CDR3 DNA. The D gene is left open where the match is weak. Not all rows give a size; the values are once, few, many and, for expanded clones, a class.

>TRBD2|TRBJ2-1|TRBV6-5|few
CASRERGTYNEQFF
TGTGCCAGCAGGGAGCGGGGAACATACAATGAGCAGTTCTTC
>TRBD2|TRBJ2-2|TRBV2|few
CASSVNGGAGTGELFF
TGTGCCAGCAGTGTGAACGGGGGGGCTGGCACCGGGGAGCTGTTTTTT
>NA|TRBJ2-2|TRBV2|NA
CASRNEIRNTGELFF
TGTGCCAGCAGGAACGAGATCCGTAACACCGGGGAGCTGTTTTTT
>NA|TRBJ2-1|TRBV7-2|NA
CASTKLGVTASYNEQFF
TGTGCCAGCACCAAGCTAGGGGTGACGGCCTCCTACAATGAGCAGTTCTTC
>TRBD2|TRBJ2-1|TRBV19|NA
CASSIERLAEQFF
TGTGCCAGTAGTATAGAGAGACTAGCGGAGCAGTTCTTC
>TRBD2|TRBJ2-2|TRBV2|NA
CASSDPGGDTGELFF
TGTGCCAGCAGTGATCCGGGGGGTGACACCGGGGAGCTGTTTTTT
>NA|TRBJ2-1|TRBV7-8|few
CASSRQFREQFF
TGTGCCAGCAGCCGTCAGTTCAGGGAGCAGTTCTTC
>TRBD1|TRBJ1-3|TRBV5-5|NA
CASSLDTGGGSGNTIYF
TGTGCCAGCAGCTTGGATACAGGGGGGGGTTCTGGAAACACCATATATTTT
>NA|TRBJ1-5|TRBV2|few
CASSLGGWQPQHF
TGTGCCAGCAGCCTAGGAGGGTGGCAGCCCCAGCATTTT
>NA|TRBJ2-7|TRBV7-6|few
CASSSTGIPYEQYF
TGTGCCAGCAGCTCGACCGGGATTCCCTACGAGCAGTACTTC
>NA|TRBJ1-5|TRBV6-1|few
CASSEAWRQPQHF
TGTGCCAGCAGTGAAGCGTGGAGACAGCCCCAGCATTTT
>TRBD2|TRBJ2-1|TRBV11-2|few
CASSGGTSGRDEQFF
TGTGCCAGCAGCGGAGGGACTAGCGGGAGGGATGAGCAGTTCTTC
>TRBD2|TRBJ2-2|TRBV30|NA
CAWKREERGEHRGAVF
TGTGCCTGGAAGCGGGAAGAGCGGGGGGAACACCGGGGAGCTGTTTTT
>TRBD2|TRBJ2-1|TRBV7-9|NA
CASSLWRGVYNEQFF
TGTGCCAGCAGCTTATGGCGGGGGGTCTACAATGAGCAGTTCTTC
>NA|TRBJ1-5|TRBV19|few
CASSIVASGQPQHF
TGTGCCAGTAGTATAGTAGCCTCTGGCCAGCCCCAGCATTTT
>NA|TRBJ1-2|TRBV9|few
CASSNAVNYGYTF
TGTGCCAGCAGCAACGCGGTAAACTATGGCTACACCTTC
>NA|TRBJ2-1|TRBV6-1|NA
CASSQMAGSYNEQFF
TGTGCCAGCAGTCAGATGGCGGGGAGTTACAATGAGCAGTTCTTC
>NA|TRBJ1-6|TRBV19|NA
CASSRGPAGRDSPLHF
TGTGCCAGTAGTAGGGGCCCCGCGGGGCGAGATTCACCCCTCCACTTT
>TRBD1|TRBJ1-4|TRBV29-1|NA
CSVAPGTGNEKLFF
TGCAGCGTTGCCCCCGGGACAGGCAATGAAAAACTGTTTTTT
>NA|TRBJ1-4|TRBV7-6|few
CASSLRGLKLFF
TGTGCCAGCAGCTTACGGGGATTAAAACTGTTTTTT
>TRBD1|TRBJ1-1|TRBV19|NA
CASRKGSGQDGEAFF
TGTGCCAGCAGAAAAGGGTCGGGACAGGACGGTGAAGCTTTCTTT
>NA|TRBJ1-1|TRBV7-8|NA
CASSHWGAEAFF
TGTGCCAGCAGCCATTGGGGGGCTGAAGCTTTCTTT
>NA|TRBJ2-7|TRBV10-2|few
CASTNRGDHSYEQYF
TGCGCCAGCACAAACCGGGGAGATCATTCCTACGAGCAGTACTTC
>TRBD1|TRBJ1-2|TRBV28|NA
CASSSGGHGYTF
TGTGCCAGCAGTTCAGGGGGACATGGCTACACCTTC
>TRBD1|TRBJ1-6|TRBV6-1|few
CASLTGSNSPLHF
TGTGCCAGCTTGACAGGGTCGAATTCACCCCTCCACTTT
>TRBD1|TRBJ2-3|TRBV9|few
CASSVGQGRTDTQYF
TGTGCCAGCAGCGTAGGACAGGGGCGAACAGATACGCAGTATTTT
>TRBD2|TRBJ2-5|TRBV30|NA
CAWSSGLAGQMGETQYF
TGTGCCTGGAGTTCAGGACTAGCGGGGCAGATGGGGGAGACCCAGTACTTC
>NA|TRBJ1-6|TRBV11-2|NA
CASSLVADSPLHF
TGTGCCAGCAGCTTAGTGGCGGATTCACCCCTCCACTTT
>TRBD1|TRBJ1-1|TRBV27|few
CASSLYRGEAFF
TGTGCCAGCAGTCTCTACAGGGGTGAAGCTTTCTTT
>TRBD2|TRBJ2-3|TRBV4-1|NA
CASSQDLAGLDTQYF
TGCGCCAGCAGCCAAGATCTAGCGGGATTAGATACGCAGTATTTT
>NA|TRBJ1-3|TRBV7-6|NA
CASSLGAANSGNTIYF
TGTGCCAGCAGCTTGGGGGCCGCCAACTCTGGAAACACCATATATTTT
>NA|TRBJ1-1|TRBV6-1|NA
CASSPNGNTEAFF
TGTGCCAGCAGTCCGAACGGGAACACTGAAGCTTTCTTT
>TRBD1|TRBJ1-2|TRBV5-1|NA
CASSNTGGSAYGYTF
TGCGCCAGCAGCAACACAGGGGGCTCGGCCTATGGCTACACCTTC
>TRBD2|TRBJ2-3|TRBV2|NA
CASRTSGITASTDTQYF
TGTGCCAGCAGGACTAGCGGGATAACCGCTAGCACAGATACGCAGTATTTT